This entry describes one T cell receptor (beta chain). As yet, its antigen is unknown. This CDR3 is 14 amino acids long. The germline V gene has CDR1 MNHEY and CDR2 SMNVEV (reference sequence). The trim removed 4 bases at V and 5 bases at J, leaving 4 bases unmatched. This entry belongs to a study of cytomegalovirus exposure and HLA in healthy donors. Across the study: The same platform was used for the 110 or so validation repertoires as for the approximately 730 first-cohort repertoires, as reported in a later analysis.

TCRdb keeps only in-frame clones here, not all; method: immunoSEQ multiplex PCR. The table has 200,000 or so clones, roughly 85% seen once; the top ten hold around 5.6%. Notes on the study in general: The study labeled approximately 150 TCR beta chains cytomegalovirus-associated. As confirmed in vitro, a few CMV-associated chains were specific for CMV antigens.

It was the 120-subject validation cohort, separate from the 666-subject first cohort, to which the donors belonged. The sequenced material came from PBMCs. This TCR was sampled from a woman aged 18 to 35 in good health and CMV-seronegative. The rearrangement joins TRBV27 to TRBJ1-4; 7 nucleotides line up with TRBD1. As DNA, the CDR3 is TGTGCCAGCAGTTGGAGACAGGGAAATGAAAAACTGTTTTTT. Translation: CASSWRQGNEKLFF.